The present TCR beta chain was sequenced within a study of radiotherapy plus CTLA-4 blockade in lung cancer. General study results and limits: TCR clones originating in tumors grew in number in blood after radiotherapy plus ipilimumab.

The V gene's germline CDR1 is MDHEN and CDR2 SYDVKM. The germline V and J ends were trimmed by 1 base and 0 bases, with 8 bases remaining between them. The CDR3 totals 15 residues. As regards this clone: Its antigen is currently unknown.

Repertoires were generated with immunoSEQ multiplex PCR, while TCRdb's copy carries only in-frame clones and drops some. Of 65,000 to 90,000 clones in the sample, 80% to 90% were seen once. The material was peripheral blood, obtained from a patient treated with radiotherapy plus ipilimumab. The rearrangement joins TRBV28 to TRBJ2-3; D unclear. This TCR came from a human donor with non-small cell lung cancer that progressed on radiotherapy plus ipilimumab. Here the CDR3 DNA reads TGTGCCAGCAGTTTATCCCCAGTAAGCACAGATACGCAGTATTTT. It yields the protein CASSLSPVSTDTQYF.